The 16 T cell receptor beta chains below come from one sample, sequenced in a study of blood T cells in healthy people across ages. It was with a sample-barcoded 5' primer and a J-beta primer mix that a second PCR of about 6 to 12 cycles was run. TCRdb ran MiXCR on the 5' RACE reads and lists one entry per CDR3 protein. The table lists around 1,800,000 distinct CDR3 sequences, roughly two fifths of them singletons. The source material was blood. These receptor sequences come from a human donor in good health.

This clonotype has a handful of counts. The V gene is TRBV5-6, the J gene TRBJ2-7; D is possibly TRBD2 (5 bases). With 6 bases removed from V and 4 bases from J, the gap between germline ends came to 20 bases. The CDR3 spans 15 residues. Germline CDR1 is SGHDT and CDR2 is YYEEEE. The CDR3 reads CASTRGGGVTYEQYF. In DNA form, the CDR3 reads TGTGCCAGCACCCGAGGAGGTGGGGTTACTTACGAGCAGTACTTC.

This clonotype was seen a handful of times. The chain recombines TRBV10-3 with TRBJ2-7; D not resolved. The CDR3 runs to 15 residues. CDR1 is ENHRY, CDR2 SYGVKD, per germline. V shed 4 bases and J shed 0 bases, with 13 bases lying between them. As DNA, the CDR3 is TGTGCCATCAGTGGTGGGAACAGCTTCTCCTACGAGCAGTACTTC. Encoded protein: CAISGGNSFSYEQYF.

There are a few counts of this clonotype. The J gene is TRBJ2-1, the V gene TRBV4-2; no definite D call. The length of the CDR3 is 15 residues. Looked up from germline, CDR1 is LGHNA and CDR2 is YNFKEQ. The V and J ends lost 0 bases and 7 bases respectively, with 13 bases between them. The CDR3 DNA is TGTGCCAGCAGCCAAGACGGCGCGGAGATTAATGAGCAGTTCTTC. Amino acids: CASSQDGAEINEQFF.

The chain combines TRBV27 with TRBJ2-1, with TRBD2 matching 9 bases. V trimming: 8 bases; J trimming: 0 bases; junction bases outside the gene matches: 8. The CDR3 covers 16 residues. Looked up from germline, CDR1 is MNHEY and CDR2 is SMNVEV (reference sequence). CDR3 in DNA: TGTGCCAGCGGTGGCGGGGGGGCGAACTCCTACAATGAGCAGTTCTTC. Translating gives CASGGGGANSYNEQFF.

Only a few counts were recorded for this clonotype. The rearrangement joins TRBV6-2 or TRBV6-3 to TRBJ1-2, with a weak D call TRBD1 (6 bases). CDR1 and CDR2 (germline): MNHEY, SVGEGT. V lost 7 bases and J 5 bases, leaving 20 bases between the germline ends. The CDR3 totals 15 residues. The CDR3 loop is CASISRGRGAYGYTF. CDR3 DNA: TGTGCCAGCATCTCAAGAGGAAGGGGGGCGTATGGCTACACCTTC.

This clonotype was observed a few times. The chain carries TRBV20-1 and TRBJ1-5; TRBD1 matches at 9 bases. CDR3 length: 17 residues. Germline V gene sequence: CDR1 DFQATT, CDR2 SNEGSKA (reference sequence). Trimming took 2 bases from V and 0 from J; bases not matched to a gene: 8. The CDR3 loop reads CSARKWGQGDSNQPQHF. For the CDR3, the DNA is TGCAGTGCTAGAAAATGGGGACAGGGCGATAGCAATCAGCCCCAGCATTTT.

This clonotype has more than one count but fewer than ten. In DNA, the CDR3 is TGTGCCAGCAGCCTGAACTATCAGGGCCCATCCGAGCAGTACTTC. This sequence encodes CASSLNYQGPSEQYF. The rearrangement uses TRBV28 and TRBJ2-7, with D possibly matching TRBD1 (5 bases). The CDR3 covers 15 residues. Germline CDR1 is MDHEN and CDR2 is SYDVKM. V lost 6 bases, J lost 6 bases, and 21 bases lay in between.

In nucleotides, the CDR3 is TGTGCCATCAGTCGGGATGCGGGGGGCTATGAGCAGTTCTTC. Translating it yields CAISRDAGGYEQFF. This chain links TRBV10-3 with TRBJ2-1; 8 positions agree with TRBD2. V gave up 5 bases and J gave up 8 bases; unmatched junction bases: 8. Germline CDR1 and CDR2: ENHRY and SYGVKD. This CDR3 region has 14 residues.

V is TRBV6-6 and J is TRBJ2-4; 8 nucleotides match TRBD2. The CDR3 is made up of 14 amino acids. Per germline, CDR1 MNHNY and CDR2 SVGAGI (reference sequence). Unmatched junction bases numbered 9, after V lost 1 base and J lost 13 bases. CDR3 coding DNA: TGTGCCAGCAGTTACTTCGGGACTAGTCGTGAGCAGTACTTC. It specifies CASSYFGTSREQYF.

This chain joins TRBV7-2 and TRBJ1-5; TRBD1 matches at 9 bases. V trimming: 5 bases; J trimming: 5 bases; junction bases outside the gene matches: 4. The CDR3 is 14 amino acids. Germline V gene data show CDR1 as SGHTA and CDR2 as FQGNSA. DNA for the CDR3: TGTGCCAGCAGCCGGACAGGGGACGATCAGCCCCAGCATTTT. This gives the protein CASSRTGDDQPQHF.

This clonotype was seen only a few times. The CDR3 is CASSVGLAEYNEQFF. The DNA of the CDR3 is TGTGCCAGCAGCGTAGGGCTAGCGGAGTACAATGAGCAGTTCTTC. The chain joins TRBV9 to TRBJ2-1, with TRBD2 identical over 7 bases. The CDR3 totals 15 residues. After removal of 0 bases from V and 4 bases from J, the junction contained 4 bases not matched to a gene. Per the germline V gene, CDR1 is SGDLS and CDR2 is YYNGEE. The full variable domain, completed using reference TRBV9 and TRBJ2-1, is DSGVTQTPKHLITATGQRVTLRCSPRSGDLSVYWYQQSLDQGLQFLIQYYNGEERAKGNILERFSAQQFPDLHSELNLSSLELGDSALYFCASSVGLAEYNEQFFGPGTRLTVL.

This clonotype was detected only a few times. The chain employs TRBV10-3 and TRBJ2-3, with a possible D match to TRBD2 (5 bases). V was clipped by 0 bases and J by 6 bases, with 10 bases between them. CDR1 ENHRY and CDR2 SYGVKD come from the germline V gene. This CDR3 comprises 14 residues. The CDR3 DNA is TGTGCCATCAGTGAGTCGGAAAGGAGGGATACGCAGTATTTT. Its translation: CAISESERRDTQYF.

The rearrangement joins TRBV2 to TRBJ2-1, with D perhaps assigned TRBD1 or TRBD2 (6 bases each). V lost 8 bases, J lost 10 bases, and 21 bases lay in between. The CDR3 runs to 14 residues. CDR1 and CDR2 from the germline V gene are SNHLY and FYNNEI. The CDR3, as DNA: TGTGCCAGCCCCAAGACGGAGGGGGTAGGAGAGCAGTTCTTC. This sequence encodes CASPKTEGVGEQFF.

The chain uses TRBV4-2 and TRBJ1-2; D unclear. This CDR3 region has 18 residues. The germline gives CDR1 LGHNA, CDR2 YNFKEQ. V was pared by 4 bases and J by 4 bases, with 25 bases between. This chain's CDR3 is CASSRPFPVGDIFYGYTF. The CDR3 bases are TGTGCCAGCAGCCGCCCCTTCCCGGTAGGCGATATATTCTATGGCTACACCTTC.

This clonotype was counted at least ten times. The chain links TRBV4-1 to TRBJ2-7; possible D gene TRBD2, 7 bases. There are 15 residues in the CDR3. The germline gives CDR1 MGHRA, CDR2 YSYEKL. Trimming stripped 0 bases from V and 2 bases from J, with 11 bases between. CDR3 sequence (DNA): TGCGCCAGCAGCCAAGAAGGGGGGGCCACCTACGAGCAGTACTTC. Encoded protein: CASSQEGGATYEQYF.

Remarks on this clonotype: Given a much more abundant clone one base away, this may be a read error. This CDR3 reads CTSSPGRGFQETQYF. For the CDR3, the DNA is TGCACCAGCAGCCCCGGGAGGGGATTCCAAGAGACCCAGTACTTC. The V and J genes are TRBV4-1 and TRBJ2-5; 8 bases align to TRBD2. Germline CDR1 MGHRA, CDR2 YSYEKL. The CDR3 is made up of 15 amino acids.